Below, 17 T cell receptor beta chains from the same sample are listed, as sequenced in a study of graft-versus-host responses after intestinal transplantation. Profiled with immunoSEQ multiplex PCR; TCRdb holds only in-frame clones, not every one. The sample yields some 11,000 clones, 31% seen once. The sample consisted of alloreactive CD4+ T cells from a mixed lymphocyte reaction culture, taken before transplantation. Subset denoted: CFSE-low proliferating T cells sorted from roughly 6-day pre-transplant mixed lymphocyte reaction (GvH or HvG direction). The source is a human patient who was an organ donor for intestinal transplantation.

This clone was seen more than once but under ten times. The chain recombines TRBV7-9 with TRBJ1-1; no definite D call. This CDR3 has 15 amino acids. The V and J ends lost 6 bases and 1 base respectively, with 15 bases between them. CDR1 is SEHNR, CDR2 FQNEAQ, per germline (reference sequence). The CDR3 region has the DNA TGTGCCAGCAGTTTACGCGGGGTAAGGAACACTGAAGCTTTCTTT. Its protein product is CASSLRGVRNTEAFF.

The chain is built from TRBV30 and TRBJ1-5; 9 bases are a match to TRBD1. The J segment lost 7 bases and the V segment lost 2 bases, leaving 9 bases of the junction unmatched. Germline V gene data show CDR1 as GTSNPN and CDR2 as SVGIG (reference sequence). The length of the CDR3 is 15 residues. The CDR3 DNA follows: TGTGCCTGGAGTCCCCGGGACAGGGATGGACAGCCCCAGCATTTT. Translated: CAWSPRDRDGQPQHF.

On this clone: At one end, the junction sequence differs from germline, possibly due to a read error. This chain connects TRBV5-4 to TRBJ1-6; possible D gene TRBD1, 5 bases. CDR1 is SGHNT and CDR2 is YYREEE in the germline V gene (reference sequence). The CDR3 covers 17 residues. CDR3 sequence reads: CASSQVVSTAINSPLHF. The CDR3, as DNA: TGCGCCAGCAGCCAAGTTGTTTCGACAGCGATTAATTCACCCCTCCACTTT. The full variable domain, in which reference TRBV5-4 and TRBJ1-6 provide the parts outside the CDR3, is ETGVTQSPTHLIKTRGQQVTLRCSSQSGHNTVSWYQQALGQGPQFIFQYYREEENGRGNFPPRFSGLQFPNYSSELNVNALELDDSALYLCASSQVVSTAINSPLHFGNGTRLTVT.

In its sample, this clone was seen a few times. The chain uses TRBV6-5 and TRBJ2-7; no reliable D call. Germline V gene data show CDR1 as MNHEY and CDR2 as SVGAGI. CDR3 length equals 13 residues. V was shortened by 8 bases and J by 0 bases, with 11 bases between the two germline ends. The CDR3 reads CASRLYSSYEQYF. CDR3 DNA sequence: TGTGCCAGCCGGCTCTACAGCTCCTACGAGCAGTACTTC.

The chain is built from TRBV6-5 and TRBJ2-5, with unresolved D. The CDR3 covers 14 residues. The V end was cut by 1 base, the J end by 2 bases, with 8 bases between. Germline V gene lookup returns CDR1 MNHEY and CDR2 SVGAGI. This CDR3 is CASSYLKRQETQYF. The CDR3 DNA follows: TGTGCCAGCAGTTACTTAAAGAGGCAAGAGACCCAGTACTTC.

The V call is TRBV4-1, the J call TRBJ2-6; TRBD2 matches 7 bases. This CDR3 is built from 20 residues. V shed 3 bases and J 0 bases; nucleotides not matched to a gene: 14. The germline V gene encodes CDR1 MGHRA and CDR2 YSYEKL. CDR3 residues: CASSQWIGGTSSSGANVLTF. CDR3 sequence (DNA): TGCGCCAGCAGCCAGTGGATCGGGGGGACGTCATCCTCTGGGGCCAACGTCCTGACTTTC.

The chain joins TRBV4-2 to TRBJ1-4, with TRBD1 as a possible D gene (5 bases). The CDR3 loop spans 15 amino acids. V was cut by 0 bases and J by 7 bases, with 12 bases left in between. Per germline, CDR1 LGHNA and CDR2 YNFKEQ. CDR3 nucleotide sequence: TGTGCCAGCAGCCAAGATGGGGGGGGGAGTGAAAAACTGTTTTTT. This gives the protein CASSQDGGGSEKLFF.

The chain couples TRBV5-1 to TRBJ2-3; D not certain. This CDR3 contains 17 residues. The V and J ends lost 0 bases and 0 bases respectively, with 14 bases between them. Germline-derived CDR1 and CDR2 are SGHRS and YFSETQ. The CDR3: CASSLGRGPVSTDTQYF. For the CDR3, the DNA is TGCGCCAGCAGCTTGGGCCGAGGTCCGGTGAGCACAGATACGCAGTATTTT.

This clone was seen a few times. V and J are TRBV2 and TRBJ1-2; D call uncertain. CDR1 and CDR2 from the germline V gene are SNHLY and FYNNEI. There are 14 residues in the CDR3. Trimming shortened V by 8 bases and J by 5 bases, and 18 bases separated the two germline ends. As DNA, the CDR3 is TGTGCCAGCCAATACGGACTCGCCGGGTATGGCTACACCTTC. It specifies CASQYGLAGYGYTF.

J is TRBJ2-5 and V is TRBV4-3; the D is unclear. Germline V gene sequence: CDR1 LGHNA, CDR2 YSLEER. V gave up 0 bases and J gave up 1 base, with 9 bases separating them. The CDR3 is made up of 15 amino acids. The CDR3 bases are TGCGCCAGCAGCCAAGACAGCCCGGGCCAAGAGACCCAGTACTTC. Encoded protein: CASSQDSPGQETQYF.

The chain carries TRBV7-3 and TRBJ2-1; 9 nucleotides match TRBD1. The CDR3 loop spans 15 amino acids. CDR1 SGHTA and CDR2 FQGTGA come from the germline V gene. The V and J ends lost 4 bases and 7 bases, in that order; junction bases with no gene match: 8. The CDR3 sequence is CASSSGTGSGNEQFF. In DNA, the CDR3 is TGTGCCAGCAGCTCTGGGACAGGGAGTGGTAATGAGCAGTTCTTC.

This clone was recorded once. This chain uses TRBV28 with TRBJ2-7; D is unclear. Trimming removed 6 bases from V and 2 bases from J, with 11 bases in between. CDR3 length: 13 amino acids. Germline CDR1 MDHEN, CDR2 SYDVKM. CDR3 bases: TGTGCCAGCAGGGCTTCGCCCCCCTACGAGCAGTACTTC. Protein sequence: CASRASPPYEQYF.

The chain combines TRBV18 with TRBJ1-1; D remains unclear. The CDR3 spans 14 residues. Trimming stripped 3 bases from V and 4 bases from J, with 12 bases between. The germline V gene encodes CDR1 KGHSH and CDR2 LQKENI. CDR3 coding DNA: TGTGCCAGCTCACCGATGGAGGGAGGCACTGAAGCTTTCTTT. Encoded protein: CASSPMEGGTEAFF.

This clone was observed a handful of times. This rearrangement joins TRBV7-2 to TRBJ1-6; D gene uncertain. Trimming cost V 4 bases and J 7 bases, with 8 bases left between them. The germline V gene has CDR1 SGHTA and CDR2 FQGNSA. The CDR3 is made up of 13 amino acids. CDR3 coding DNA: TGTGCCAGCAGCTCATCCCCCAATTCACCCCTCCACTTT. Amino acid sequence: CASSSSPNSPLHF.

The CDR3 DNA is TGTGCCAGCAGTGAGCCCCGGAGGAGCACCGGGGAGCTGTTTTTT. It yields the protein CASSEPRRSTGELFF. The chain is built from TRBV2 and TRBJ2-2, with a weak D call TRBD2 (5 bases). Per the germline V gene, CDR1 is SNHLY and CDR2 is FYNNEI. The V gene lost 3 bases and the J gene lost 4 bases, with 12 bases spanning the gap. This CDR3 spans 15 amino acids.

The gene calls are TRBV4-1 and TRBJ2-5, with 14 bases aligning to TRBD2. CDR3 size: 21 residues. V lost 0 bases to trimming and J lost 1 base; unmatched junction nucleotides: 13. CDR1 MGHRA and CDR2 YSYEKL come from the germline V gene. The CDR3 spells CASSQDGRRGLAGALQETQYF. Written as DNA, the CDR3 is TGCGCCAGCAGCCAAGATGGTAGGAGGGGACTAGCGGGGGCCCTCCAAGAGACCCAGTACTTC.

This clone has a handful of counts. The chain recombines TRBV2 with TRBJ2-5; 12 bases align to TRBD2. The CDR3 consists of 14 residues. The V and J ends lost 6 bases and 4 bases, in that order; junction bases with no gene match: 3. Germline CDR1 reads SNHLY; CDR2 reads FYNNEI. CDR3 residues: CASRTGLAGETQYF. The CDR3 DNA is TGTGCCAGCAGGACGGGACTAGCGGGAGAGACCCAGTACTTC.